The T cell receptor beta chain described here comes from a study of shared clonotypes between healthy human individuals. The CDR3 contains 16 residues. V was pared by 2 bases and J by 0 bases, with 12 bases between. Germline V gene lookup returns CDR1 SGHTA and CDR2 FQGNSA. This clone was seen only a few times. Sequencing used immunoSEQ multiplex PCR; TCRdb keeps in-frame clones, though not all of them. The sample shows about a million clones, 60% to 85% of them seen only once. J is TRBJ2-3 and V is TRBV7-2; no clear D. Specimen: memory CD4+ T cells from PBMCs. Subset in this sample: CD45RA-negative fraction. This TCR derives from a man aged 18 to 29 in good health. Some clones in this sample may be carry-over from other donors' samples. The chain's CDR3 is CASSLQASSSTDTQYF. For the CDR3, the DNA is TGTGCCAGCAGCTTACAAGCGAGCAGTAGCACAGATACGCAGTATTTT.